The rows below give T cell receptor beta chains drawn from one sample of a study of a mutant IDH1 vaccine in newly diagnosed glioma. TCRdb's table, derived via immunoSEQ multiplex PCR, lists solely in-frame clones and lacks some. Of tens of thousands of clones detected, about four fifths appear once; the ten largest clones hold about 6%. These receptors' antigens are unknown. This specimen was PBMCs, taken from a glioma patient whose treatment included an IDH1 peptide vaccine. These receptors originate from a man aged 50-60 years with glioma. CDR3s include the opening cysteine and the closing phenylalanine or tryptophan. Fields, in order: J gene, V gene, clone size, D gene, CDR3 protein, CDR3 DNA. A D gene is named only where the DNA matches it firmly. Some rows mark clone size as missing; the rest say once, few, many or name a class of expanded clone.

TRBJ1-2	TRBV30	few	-	CARRGYSGYTF	TGTGCCCGGAGGGGGTATTCTGGCTACACCTTC
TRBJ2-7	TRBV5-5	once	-	CASGRPPYEQYF	TGTGCCAGCGGCAGACCTCCCTACGAGCAGTACTTC
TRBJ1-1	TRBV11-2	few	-	CASSLDRPANTEAFF	TGTGCCAGCAGCTTAGATCGGCCGGCGAACACTGAAGCTTTCTTT
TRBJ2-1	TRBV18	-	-	CASSPTSFFDEQFF	TGTGCCAGCTCACCGACTAGTTTTTTCGATGAGCAGTTCTTC
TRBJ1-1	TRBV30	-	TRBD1	CAWSVSFTGGMNTEAFF	TGTGCCTGGAGTGTATCTTTCACAGGGGGGATGAACACTGAAGCTTTCTTT
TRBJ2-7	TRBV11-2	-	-	CASSLFSTYEQYF	TGTGCCAGCAGCTTATTCTCTACCTACGAGCAGTACTTC
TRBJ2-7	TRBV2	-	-	CASVERTSYEQYF	TGTGCCAGCGTCGAGAGAACCTCCTACGAGCAGTACTTC
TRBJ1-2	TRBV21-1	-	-	CASSKRGPQTSYGYTF	TGTGCCAGCAGCAAAAGGGGGCCTCAGACCAGCTATGGCTACACCTTC
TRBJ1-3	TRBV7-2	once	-	CASSTNWDRGNTIYF	TGTGCCAGCAGCACCAACTGGGACCGCGGAAACACCATATATTTT
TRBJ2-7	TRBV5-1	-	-	CASSLDQYEQYF	TGCGCCAGCAGCTTGGACCAGTACGAGCAGTACTTC
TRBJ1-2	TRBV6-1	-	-	CASGLGYGYTF	TGTGCCAGTGGGCTGGGTTATGGCTACACCTTC
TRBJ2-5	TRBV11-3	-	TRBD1	CASSTQGDGETQYF	TGTGCCAGCAGCACCCAGGGGGACGGTGAGACCCAGTACTTC
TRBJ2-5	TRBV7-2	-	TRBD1	CASAPQGARETQYF	TGTGCCAGCGCACCACAGGGGGCGCGGGAGACCCAGTACTTC
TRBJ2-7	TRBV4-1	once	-	CASSQDSGFTYEQYF	TGCGCCAGCAGCCAAGATTCAGGTTTCACCTACGAGCAGTACTTC
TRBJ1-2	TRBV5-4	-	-	CASSLGDYGYTF	TGTGCCAGCAGCCTAGGTGACTATGGCTACACCTTC
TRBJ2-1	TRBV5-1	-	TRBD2	CASANREAYNEQFF	TGCGCCAGCGCCAACCGGGAGGCCTACAATGAGCAGTTCTTC
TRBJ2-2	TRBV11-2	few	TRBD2	CASSSSRTSGRGGTGELFF	TGTGCCAGCAGCTCGTCGAGGACTAGCGGGAGAGGTGGCACCGGGGAGCTGTTTTTT
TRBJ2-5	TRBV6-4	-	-	CAPTRGMGETQYF	TGTGCCCCAACGAGGGGAATGGGGGAGACCCAGTACTTC
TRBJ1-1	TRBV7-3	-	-	CASSSWAGTEAFF	TGTGCCAGCAGCTCTTGGGCGGGCACTGAAGCTTTCTTT
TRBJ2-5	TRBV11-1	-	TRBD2	CASSLGTSGQETQYF	TGTGCCAGCAGCTTGGGGACTAGCGGCCAAGAGACCCAGTACTTC
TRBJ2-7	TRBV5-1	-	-	CASSLPGYEQYF	TGCGCCAGCAGCTTGCCGGGTTACGAGCAGTACTTC
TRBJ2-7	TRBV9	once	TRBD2	CASSVAGGAGEQYF	TGTGCCAGCAGCGTAGCGGGAGGGGCGGGCGAGCAGTACTTC
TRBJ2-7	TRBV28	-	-	CASSLGQTHEQYF	TGTGCCAGCAGTTTAGGACAGACCCACGAGCAGTACTTC
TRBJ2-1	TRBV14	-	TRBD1	CASSQIWDRGTGEQFF	TGTGCCAGCAGTCAAATATGGGACAGGGGAACCGGTGAGCAGTTCTTC
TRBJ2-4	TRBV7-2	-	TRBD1	CASSLETGGWDF	TGTGCCAGCAGCTTAGAAACAGGGGGCTGGGACTTC
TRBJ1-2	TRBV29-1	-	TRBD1	CSAGQGNYGYTF	TGCAGCGCGGGACAGGGCAACTATGGCTACACCTTC
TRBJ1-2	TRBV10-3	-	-	CAISDGRMNTF	TGTGCCATCAGCGACGGACGGATGAACACCTTC
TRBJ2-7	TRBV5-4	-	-	CASSWRDGGEQYF	TGTGCCAGCAGCTGGCGCGACGGGGGCGAGCAGTACTTC
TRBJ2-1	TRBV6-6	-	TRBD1	CASSYSTGGTGGEQFF	TGTGCCAGCAGTTACTCGACTGGTGGGACAGGAGGTGAGCAGTTCTTC
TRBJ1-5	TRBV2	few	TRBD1	CASSEAGDRYQPQHF	TGTGCCAGCAGTGAAGCGGGGGACAGGTATCAGCCCCAGCATTTT
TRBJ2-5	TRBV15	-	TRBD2	CATHERGWETQYF	TGTGCCACCCATGAGCGGGGCTGGGAGACCCAGTACTTC
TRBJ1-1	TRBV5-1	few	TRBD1	CASSSQPGQTNTEAFF	TGCGCCAGCAGCTCCCAACCGGGACAGACGAACACTGAAGCTTTCTTT
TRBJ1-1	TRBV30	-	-	CACLGAGNTEAFF	TGTGCCTGTTTGGGGGCAGGGAACACTGAAGCTTTCTTT
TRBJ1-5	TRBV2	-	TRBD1	CASETGEGNQPQHF	TGTGCCAGCGAAACAGGGGAGGGCAATCAGCCCCAGCATTTT
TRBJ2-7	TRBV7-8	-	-	CASSLLSGPEQYF	TGTGCCAGCAGCTTATTATCAGGTCCCGAGCAGTACTTC
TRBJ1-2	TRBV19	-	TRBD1	CASSTAGQGFYGYTF	TGTGCCAGTAGTACAGCGGGACAGGGCTTCTATGGCTACACCTTC
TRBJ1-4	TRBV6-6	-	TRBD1	CASSYPGQSLEKLFF	TGTGCCAGCAGTTACCCGGGACAGAGTTTAGAAAAACTGTTTTTT
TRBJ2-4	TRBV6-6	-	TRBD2	CASSPPGLGTIQYF	TGTGCCAGCAGTCCCCCCGGACTAGGGACCATTCAGTACTTC
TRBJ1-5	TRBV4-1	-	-	CASSQPNWEGQPQHF	TGCGCCAGCAGCCAACCTAATTGGGAGGGTCAGCCCCAGCATTTT
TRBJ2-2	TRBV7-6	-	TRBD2	CASSFLAVLSGTGELFF	TGTGCCAGCAGCTTCCTAGCGGTCCTCTCGGGCACCGGGGAGCTGTTTTTT
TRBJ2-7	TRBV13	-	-	CASSLGVDGSYEQYF	TGTGCCAGCAGCTTAGGGGTCGACGGGTCCTACGAGCAGTACTTC
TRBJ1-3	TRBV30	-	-	CAWRGRSSGNTIYF	TGTGCCTGGAGGGGCAGGAGCTCTGGAAACACCATATATTTT